This entry lists 29 T cell receptor beta chains sequenced from one sample in a study of shared clonotypes between healthy human individuals. Only in-frame clones appear in the TCRdb table, and some are missing; sequencing was by immunoSEQ multiplex PCR. The table records 2 million to 2.5 million clones, 95% of them present only once. The source material was naive CD4+ T cells sorted from blood. Subset: CD45RA+ positively selected. These receptors were obtained from a man between 18 and 35 years old in good health.

The J gene is TRBJ1-2, the V gene TRBV30; D is possibly TRBD1 (6 bases). Trimming took 5 bases from V and 3 from J, leaving 13 bases between them. The length of the CDR3 is 13 residues. Looked up from germline, CDR1 is GTSNPN and CDR2 is SVGIG (reference sequence). CDR3 protein: CAWGPTGHYGYTF. DNA of the CDR3: TGTGCCTGGGGACCAACAGGGCACTATGGCTACACCTTC.

The chain employs TRBV30 and TRBJ1-1; D remains unclear. Germline assignment: CDR1 GTSNPN and CDR2 SVGIG (reference sequence). The CDR3 covers 12 residues. The V end lost 5 bases, the J end lost 4 bases, and 11 bases lay between the germline ends. CDR3 in DNA: TGTGCCTGGGGGAGGGATGCCACTGAAGCTTTCTTT. This codes for CAWGRDATEAFF.

This chain links TRBV6-5 with TRBJ2-1, with 7 bases fitting TRBD2. Germline CDR1 and CDR2: MNHEY and SVGAGI. With 4 bases clipped from V and 8 bases from J, the junction kept 8 bases outside the gene matches. The CDR3 spans 14 residues. The CDR3 here is CASSLQAGVDEQFF. Written as DNA, the CDR3 is TGTGCCAGCAGTTTGCAGGCGGGAGTCGATGAGCAGTTCTTC.

This chain uses TRBV2 with TRBJ1-2, with TRBD1 matching 8 bases. The junction had 13 bases not matched to a gene; V was cut back by 11 bases and J by 2 bases. The CDR3 extends over 15 amino acids. Germline V gives CDR1 SNHLY, CDR2 FYNNEI. The CDR3 here is CAGPSTGALNYGYTF. The CDR3 DNA reads TGTGCCGGCCCTTCGACAGGGGCTCTCAACTATGGCTACACCTTC. Full variable domain (rest looked up from reference TRBV2 and TRBJ1-2): EPEVTQTPSHQVTQMGQEVILRCVPISNHLYFYWYRQILGQKVEFLVSFYNNEISEKSEIFDDQFSVERPDGSNFTLKIRSTKLEDSAMYFCAGPSTGALNYGYTFGSGTRLTVV.

The J gene is TRBJ1-1, the V gene TRBV6-6; tentative D call: TRBD1 (5 bases). V was cut by 4 bases and J by 4 bases, with 10 bases left in between. CDR3 length: 13 residues. The germline CDR1 and CDR2 sequences are MNHNY and SVGAGI (reference sequence). CDR3 amino acids: CASSLGGTTEAFF. The CDR3 nucleotides are TGTGCCAGCAGTTTGGGGGGGACCACTGAAGCTTTCTTT.

V and J are TRBV2 and TRBJ1-5; 9 bases line up with TRBD1. The CDR3 sequence is 14 residues long. The germline V gene has CDR1 SNHLY and CDR2 FYNNEI. V was pared by 6 bases and J by 5 bases, with 5 bases of the junction left unmatched. The CDR3 here is CASSATGGYQPQHF. CDR3 DNA sequence: TGTGCCAGCAGCGCAACAGGGGGCTATCAGCCCCAGCATTTT.

The V gene is TRBV7-9, the J gene TRBJ1-6; D is unclear. The CDR3 is 16 residues long. From germline, CDR1 is SEHNR and CDR2 FQNEAQ (reference sequence). Trimming pared 0 bases from V and 5 bases from J, leaving 11 bases between. Here the CDR3 DNA reads TGTGCCAGCAGCTTAGCGCTAACACAAGATAATTCACCCCTCCACTTT. This encodes CASSLALTQDNSPLHF.

The chain links TRBV2 to TRBJ2-5; tentative D call: TRBD1 (6 bases). Germline V lookup: CDR1 SNHLY, CDR2 FYNNEI. The CDR3 loop spans 15 amino acids. Trimming took 6 bases from V and 0 from J, leaving 14 bases between them. This CDR3 reads CASSVAGTNQETQYF. CDR3 bases: TGTGCCAGCAGCGTAGCAGGGACAAACCAAGAGACCCAGTACTTC.

This chain joins TRBV30 and TRBJ1-6; no clear D. CDR3 size: 17 residues. With 0 bases removed from V and 0 bases from J, the gap between germline ends came to 12 bases. CDR1 GTSNPN and CDR2 SVGIG come from the germline V gene (reference sequence). The CDR3: CAWSVRPPSSYNSPLHF. CDR3 nucleotide sequence: TGTGCCTGGAGTGTAAGGCCTCCGAGCTCCTATAATTCACCCCTCCACTTT.

V and J are TRBV27 and TRBJ1-2; 10 bases line up with TRBD1. This CDR3 comprises 13 residues. Germline loops: CDR1 MNHEY, CDR2 SMNVEV (reference sequence). V lost 6 bases, J lost 7 bases, and 5 bases stayed unmatched. DNA of the CDR3: TGTGCCAGCAGCTCTGGGACAGGGGTTGGCTACACCTTC. Protein sequence: CASSSGTGVGYTF.

CDR3 in amino acids: CASSPTGPISYNEQFF. DNA of the CDR3: TGTGCCAGCAGCCCGACAGGGCCGATCTCCTACAATGAGCAGTTCTTC. This chain uses TRBV7-9 with TRBJ2-1; 7 bases match TRBD1. Germline V gene sequence: CDR1 SEHNR, CDR2 FQNEAQ (reference sequence). The CDR3 is 16 amino acids. With 5 bases clipped from V and 0 bases from J, the junction kept 7 bases outside the gene matches.

This rearrangement joins TRBV25-1 to TRBJ2-3, with D uncertain. CDR3 size: 13 residues. V lost 5 bases to trimming and J lost 0 bases, with 6 bases between them. Germline V gene data show CDR1 as MGHDK and CDR2 as SYGVNS. CDR3 in DNA: TGTGCCAGCAGTCCCCTCAGCACAGATACGCAGTATTTT. Amino acid sequence: CASSPLSTDTQYF.

CDR3 DNA sequence: TGTGCCAGCAGCCTTAGGGGACGGGACCAAACCATCTATGGCTACACCTTC. Amino acid sequence: CASSLRGRDQTIYGYTF. J is TRBJ1-2 and V is TRBV21-1. TRBV21-1 is assigned pseudogene status. The CDR3 is 17 residues long.

This CDR3 is CASSLSLAKNIQYF. DNA of the CDR3: TGTGCCAGCAGCTTAAGTCTAGCCAAAAACATTCAGTACTTC. The J gene is TRBJ2-4, the V gene TRBV11-2; D ambiguous. The CDR3 loop spans 14 amino acids. Trimming stripped 2 bases from V and 0 bases from J, with 5 bases between. Per the germline V gene, CDR1 is SGHAT and CDR2 is FQNNGV.

V is TRBV5-4 and J is TRBJ1-1; 11 positions agree with TRBD1. There are 14 residues in the CDR3. J gave up 5 bases and V 4 bases, and 4 bases lay outside the gene matches. Germline loops: CDR1 SGHNT, CDR2 YYREEE (reference sequence). DNA of the CDR3: TGTGCCAGCAGCCTCCGGGACAGGGGGACTGAAGCTTTCTTT. Encoded protein: CASSLRDRGTEAFF.

The chain joins TRBV10-3 to TRBJ1-6; 11 bases are shared with TRBD1. Germline V gives CDR1 ENHRY, CDR2 SYGVKD. V shed 8 bases and J 6 bases; nucleotides not matched to a gene: 3. The CDR3 contains 14 residues. The CDR3 is CAIGGTGGNSPLHF. The CDR3 bases are TGTGCCATCGGGGGGACAGGGGGTAATTCACCCCTCCACTTT.

The rearrangement links TRBV6-1 to TRBJ1-2; a weak D match, TRBD1 (6 bases). Germline CDR1 reads MNHNS; CDR2 reads SASEGT. The CDR3 extends over 15 amino acids. Trimming took 7 bases from V and 4 from J, leaving 19 bases between them. The CDR3 nucleotides read TGTGCCAGCACCACGGGACAACTGGGAGGCTATGGCTACACCTTC. This encodes CASTTGQLGGYGYTF.

The rearrangement links TRBV6-6 to TRBJ2-5; TRBD1 matches 10 bases. CDR1 and CDR2 from the germline V gene are MNHNY and SVGAGI (reference sequence). CDR3 length equals 16 residues. The V gene end was trimmed by 4 bases and the J gene end by 4 bases; junction bases not matched to a gene: 9. The CDR3 sequence is CASSLDTGTGAETQYF. CDR3 nucleotide sequence: TGTGCCAGCAGTTTAGATACCGGGACAGGGGCAGAGACCCAGTACTTC.

The V gene is TRBV18, the J gene TRBJ1-3; D gene uncertain. Trimming removed 1 base from V and 4 bases from J, with 17 bases in between. The germline CDR1 and CDR2 sequences are KGHSH and LQKENI. The CDR3 loop spans 17 amino acids. As DNA, the CDR3 is TGTGCCAGCTCACCACTTCCGAACAGCCTAGAGGGAAACACCATATATTTT. It translates to CASSPLPNSLEGNTIYF.

The chain uses TRBV15 and TRBJ1-1; D perhaps matches TRBD1 (5 bases). The CDR3 loop spans 18 amino acids. Trimming pared 1 base from V and 1 base from J, leaving 19 bases between. CDR1 LNHNV and CDR2 YYDKDF come from the germline V gene (reference sequence). The CDR3, as DNA: TGTGCCACCAGCAGAGCAGGGTCCCTCGGCAGACAGAACACTGAAGCTTTCTTT. This sequence encodes CATSRAGSLGRQNTEAFF.

The genes are TRBV5-1 and TRBJ2-2; D perhaps matches TRBD1 (6 bases). Germline V gene sequence: CDR1 SGHRS, CDR2 YFSETQ. This CDR3 is built from 14 residues. With 0 bases removed from V and 6 bases from J, the gap between germline ends came to 9 bases. CDR3 coding DNA: TGCGCCAGCAGCTTGGAACAGGGTTCCGGGGAGCTGTTTTTT. Protein sequence: CASSLEQGSGELFF.

The rearrangement links TRBV18 to TRBJ2-1, with D perhaps assigned TRBD1 or TRBD2 (5 bases each). In germline, CDR1 is KGHSH, CDR2 LQKENI. The CDR3 has 14 residues. V lost 3 bases and J 10 bases, leaving 16 bases between the germline ends. The CDR3 sequence is CASSPPGREKEQFF. DNA of the CDR3: TGTGCCAGCTCACCGCCGGGCAGGGAGAAGGAGCAGTTCTTC.

This chain uses TRBV5-1 with TRBJ2-3; 7 nucleotides agree with TRBD2. This CDR3 region has 17 residues. CDR1 and CDR2 (germline): SGHRS, YFSETQ. V lost 3 bases and J lost 0; bases outside the gene matches: 10. This CDR3 is CASSSSGGFTSTDTQYF. CDR3 DNA sequence: TGCGCCAGCAGCTCCTCGGGGGGATTTACTAGCACAGATACGCAGTATTTT. The complete variable domain, with remaining parts taken from reference TRBV5-1 and TRBJ2-3, reads KAGVTQTPRYLIKTRGQQVTLSCSPISGHRSVSWYQQTPGQGLQFLFEYFSETQRNKGNFPGRFSGRQFSNSRSEMNVSTLELGDSALYLCASSSSGGFTSTDTQYFGPGTRLTVL.

As for this clone: Other DNA sequences in the sample encode the same CDR3. The genes are TRBV7-6 and TRBJ2-7; tentative D call: TRBD1 (6 bases). The CDR3 is made up of 13 amino acids. V lost 5 bases and J 2 bases, leaving 10 bases between the germline ends. Germline loops: CDR1 SGHVS, CDR2 FNYEAQ. The CDR3 sequence: CASSPGQTYEQYF. The CDR3 DNA reads TGTGCCAGCAGCCCCGGACAGACCTACGAGCAGTACTTC.

The chain recombines TRBV28 with TRBJ2-1; 7 positions match TRBD1. This CDR3 is built from 15 residues. Germline V gene sequence: CDR1 MDHEN, CDR2 SYDVKM. V dropped 5 bases and J dropped 5; count of bases not matched to a gene: 9. CDR3 sequence: CASSLPGQLDNEQFF. CDR3 DNA sequence: TGTGCCAGCAGTCTCCCGGGACAGTTAGACAATGAGCAGTTCTTC.

The V call is TRBV28, the J call TRBJ2-7; D not certain. Germline V CDR1 and CDR2: MDHEN, SYDVKM. This CDR3 region has 15 residues. The V gene lost 7 bases and the J gene lost 3 bases, with 19 bases spanning the gap. The CDR3 reads CASTGGPTSLYEQYF. CDR3 DNA: TGTGCCAGCACGGGTGGGCCAACCAGCCTCTACGAGCAGTACTTC.

The chain employs TRBV5-1 and TRBJ2-7, with a tentative D call TRBD1 (7 bases). Germline CDR1 is SGHRS and CDR2 is YFSETQ. The V and J ends lost 1 base and 4 bases respectively, with 12 bases between them. The CDR3 runs 14 residues. CDR3 amino acids: CASSLSQGGYEQYF. CDR3 coding DNA: TGCGCCAGCAGCTTGTCGCAGGGGGGTTACGAGCAGTACTTC.

V and J are TRBV10-3 and TRBJ1-1, with D maybe TRBD1 (6 bases). Trimming took off 6 bases at V and 7 bases at J, with 18 bases between the two ends. Germline V gene sequence: CDR1 ENHRY, CDR2 SYGVKD. This CDR3 has 14 residues. This CDR3 is CAISAEKGGFEAFF. The CDR3 nucleotides read TGTGCCATCAGCGCAGAGAAAGGGGGATTTGAAGCTTTCTTT.

The chain has TRBV4-2 and TRBJ2-1, with D possibly TRBD2 on 6 matching bases. This CDR3 has 14 residues. The germline CDR1 and CDR2 sequences are LGHNA and YNFKEQ. V gave up 1 base and J gave up 8 bases, with 12 bases separating them. CDR3 DNA: TGTGCCAGCAGCCAAGTCCGGGAGTCCCATGAGCAGTTCTTC. It specifies CASSQVRESHEQFF.